The 16 T cell receptor beta chains given below trace back to one sample, sequenced in a study of T cell repertoires in cytomegalovirus infection. TCRdb independently ran MiXCR on the reads; one entry per CDR3 protein. Among around 570,000 distinct CDR3 sequences listed, 40% were seen once. No antigen is known for these receptors. Sample: cultured PBMCs, taken from culture after CMV antigen stimulation. These receptors originate from a human donor in good health (CMV status not recorded). Some clones in this sample may be carry-over from other donors' samples.

The chain couples TRBV7-2 to TRBJ2-5, with D perhaps matching TRBD2 (5 bases). Germline lookup yields CDR1 SGHTA and CDR2 FQGNSA. The ends were cut back, 1 base at V and 4 bases at J, with 16 bases in the middle. There are 16 residues in the CDR3. As DNA, the CDR3 is TGTGCCAGCAGCTTAGTTGGGAGCCAGGCAGGAGAGACCCAGTACTTC. It is translated as CASSLVGSQAGETQYF.

This clonotype was seen repeatedly, ten times or more. The rearrangement uses TRBV11-2 and TRBJ2-1, with a weak D call TRBD2 (6 bases). V was trimmed by 4 bases and J by 12 bases, leaving 10 bases between them. The CDR3 runs to 11 residues. In germline, CDR1 is SGHAT, CDR2 FQNNGV. The CDR3: CASSSRETQFF. CDR3 DNA sequence: TGTGCCAGCAGCTCCCGGGAGACGCAGTTCTTC. The whole variable domain, remainder taken from reference TRBV11-2 and TRBJ2-1, is EAGVAQSPRYKIIEKRQSVAFWCNPISGHATLYWYQQILGQGPKLLIQFQNNGVVDDSQLPKDRFSAERLKGVDSTLKIQPAKLEDSAVYLCASSSRETQFFGPGTRLTVL.

V usage is TRBV27 and J usage is TRBJ2-3, with D tentatively TRBD2 (7 bases). This CDR3 comprises 14 residues. Trimming took off 6 bases at V and 2 bases at J, with 12 bases between the two ends. Germline V CDR1 and CDR2: MNHEY, SMNVEV (reference sequence). The CDR3 is CASRGGPYTDTQYF. In DNA form, the CDR3 reads TGTGCCAGCAGGGGGGGGCCGTACACAGATACGCAGTATTTT.

This rearrangement joins TRBV5-4 to TRBJ1-6; tentatively, D is TRBD1 (6 bases). The CDR3 extends over 14 amino acids. Germline values: CDR1 SGHNT, CDR2 YYREEE (reference sequence). The V end lost 4 bases, the J end lost 6 bases, and 11 bases lay between the germline ends. The DNA for the CDR3 is TGTGCCAGCAGCCGCGACAGGTTTAATTCACCCCTCCACTTT. This codes for CASSRDRFNSPLHF. The variable domain in full, completed from reference TRBV5-4 and TRBJ1-6, reads ETGVTQSPTHLIKTRGQQVTLRCSSQSGHNTVSWYQQALGQGPQFIFQYYREEENGRGNFPPRFSGLQFPNYSSELNVNALELDDSALYLCASSRDRFNSPLHFGNGTRLTVT.

The chain uses TRBV7-6 and TRBJ2-3; the D is unclear. V was clipped by 1 base and J by 2 bases, with 10 bases between them. The CDR3 loop spans 15 amino acids. The germline gives CDR1 SGHVS, CDR2 FNYEAQ. The CDR3 sequence is CASSLGLFPTDTQYF. CDR3 DNA sequence: TGTGCCAGCAGCTTAGGTCTATTTCCCACAGATACGCAGTATTTT.

This clonotype was recorded once. The gene calls are TRBV25-1 and TRBJ2-1; D assignment may be TRBD1 or TRBD2 (5 bases each). The germline gives CDR1 MGHDK, CDR2 SYGVNS. The CDR3 is 15 amino acids. V shed 4 bases and J shed 3 bases, with 13 bases lying between them. CDR3 coding DNA: TGTGCCAGCAGTGGGCCCGGGGCCCGCTACAATGAGCAGTTCTTC. This translates into CASSGPGARYNEQFF.

J is TRBJ1-1 and V is TRBV6-2 or TRBV6-3; D is undetermined. Trimming removed 5 bases from V and 0 bases from J, with 7 bases in between. The CDR3 contains 13 residues. Germline V gives CDR1 MNHEY, CDR2 SVGEGT. CDR3 DNA sequence: TGTGCCAGCAGTGAAATTCTGAACACTGAAGCTTTCTTT. Its protein product is CASSEILNTEAFF.

This chain links TRBV4-1 with TRBJ2-5; a possible D gene is TRBD2 (5 bases). This CDR3 region has 16 residues. In germline, CDR1 is MGHRA, CDR2 YSYEKL. V was cut by 3 bases and J by 1 base, with 15 bases left in between. CDR3 nucleotide sequence: TGCGCCAGCAGCCAGGAAACGGGGAATACCCAAGAGACCCAGTACTTC. Residues: CASSQETGNTQETQYF.

This clonotype turned up a few times. The chain carries TRBV11-2 and TRBJ2-3, with TRBD1 as a possible D gene (5 bases). Germline values: CDR1 SGHAT, CDR2 FQNNGV. The V end was cut by 5 bases, the J end by 5 bases, with 14 bases between. This CDR3 contains 14 residues. DNA for the CDR3: TGTGCCAGCAGCCCCTCCCCCAGGGTAGATACGCAGTATTTT. This codes for CASSPSPRVDTQYF.

This clonotype was counted only a few times. CDR3 residues: CASSYGGVREGYGYTF. DNA for the CDR3: TGTGCCAGCAGTTACGGCGGGGTGCGGGAGGGCTATGGCTACACCTTC. The chain carries TRBV6-5 and TRBJ1-2; D not resolved. Germline V CDR1 and CDR2: MNHEY, SVGAGI. Trimming pared 2 bases from V and 4 bases from J, leaving 17 bases between. This CDR3 is built from 16 residues.

This clonotype was recorded at least ten times. V usage is TRBV7-8 and J usage is TRBJ1-5, with D perhaps matching TRBD1 (6 bases). V was trimmed by 5 bases and J by 1 base, leaving 18 bases between them. Looked up from germline, CDR1 is SGHVS and CDR2 is FQNEAQ. The CDR3 is 17 amino acids. CDR3 nucleotide sequence: TGTGCCAGCAGCGTCCAGGGGAGGCAGGGAAGCAATCAGCCCCAGCATTTT. Residues: CASSVQGRQGSNQPQHF.

The rearrangement joins TRBV6-1 to TRBJ2-7; D not certain. The CDR3 length is 15 residues. Germline V gives CDR1 MNHNS, CDR2 SASEGT. Trimming removed 2 bases at V and 2 bases at J, with 13 bases between. CDR3 sequence (DNA): TGTGCCAGCAGTGAACAGAGACAATTGGCCTACGAGCAGTACTTC. This translates into CASSEQRQLAYEQYF.

The genes are TRBV6-6 and TRBJ2-6, with 7 nucleotides matching TRBD1. CDR3 size: 17 residues. The ends lost 4 bases at V and 4 bases at J; junction bases unmatched: 10. Germline V gene sequence: CDR1 MNHNY, CDR2 SVGAGI (reference sequence). CDR3 loop: CASSLRQGTWGANVLTF. CDR3 coding DNA: TGTGCCAGCAGTTTACGACAGGGTACCTGGGGGGCCAACGTCCTGACTTTC.

The J gene is TRBJ2-7, the V gene TRBV27; 7 bases line up with TRBD1. Germline V gives CDR1 MNHEY, CDR2 SMNVEV (reference sequence). The V and J ends lost 6 bases and 2 bases, in that order; junction bases with no gene match: 13. CDR3 length: 16 residues. The CDR3 loop reads CASSQEPPGTAYEQYF. CDR3 DNA: TGTGCCAGCAGCCAAGAGCCTCCCGGGACAGCCTACGAGCAGTACTTC.

Many counts were recorded for this clonotype. At one end, the junction sequence differs from germline, possibly due to a read error. The chain recombines TRBV7-2 with TRBJ2-1; TRBD2 matches 12 bases. Germline values: CDR1 SGHTA, CDR2 FQGNSA. CDR3 length equals 15 residues. The CDR3 sequence is CASSLAGGPSHEQFF. Here the CDR3 DNA reads TGTGCCAGCAGCCTAGCGGGAGGGCCGTCCCATGAGCAGTTCTTC.

At least ten counts were recorded for this clonotype. The DNA of the CDR3 is TGTGCCAGCAGCCCACAGAGCCTGTACACTGAAGCTTTCTTT. This gives the protein CASSPQSLYTEAFF. The rearrangement joins TRBV7-2 to TRBJ1-1; D is ambiguous. This CDR3 has 14 amino acids. V was cut by 5 bases and J by 3 bases, with 13 bases left in between. Germline V gene lookup returns CDR1 SGHTA and CDR2 FQGNSA.